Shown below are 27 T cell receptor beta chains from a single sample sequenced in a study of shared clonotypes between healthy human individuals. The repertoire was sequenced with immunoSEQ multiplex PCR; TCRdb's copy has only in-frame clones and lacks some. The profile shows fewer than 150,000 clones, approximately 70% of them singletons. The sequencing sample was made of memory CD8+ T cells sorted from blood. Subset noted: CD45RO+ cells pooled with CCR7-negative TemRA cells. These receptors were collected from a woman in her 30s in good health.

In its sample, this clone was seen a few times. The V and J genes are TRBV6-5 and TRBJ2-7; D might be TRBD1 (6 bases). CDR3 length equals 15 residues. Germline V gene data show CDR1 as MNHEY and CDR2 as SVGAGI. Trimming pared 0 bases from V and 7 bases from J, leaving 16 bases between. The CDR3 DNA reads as TGTGCCAGCAGTTACTCCTGGGACACTTCAGGGGAGCAGTACTTC. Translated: CASSYSWDTSGEQYF.

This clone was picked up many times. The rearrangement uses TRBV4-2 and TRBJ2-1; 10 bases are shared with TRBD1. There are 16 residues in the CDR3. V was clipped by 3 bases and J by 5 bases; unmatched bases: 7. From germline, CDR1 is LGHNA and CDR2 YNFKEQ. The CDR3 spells CASSQAGTGADNEQFF. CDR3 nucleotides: TGTGCCAGCAGCCAGGCGGGGACAGGGGCTGACAATGAGCAGTTCTTC.

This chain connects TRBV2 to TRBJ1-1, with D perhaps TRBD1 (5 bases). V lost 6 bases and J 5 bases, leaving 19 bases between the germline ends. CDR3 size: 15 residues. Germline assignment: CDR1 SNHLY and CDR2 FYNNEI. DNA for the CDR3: TGTGCCAGCAGGCTACACCTCCCCGGGGGGACTGAAGCTTTCTTT. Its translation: CASRLHLPGGTEAFF.

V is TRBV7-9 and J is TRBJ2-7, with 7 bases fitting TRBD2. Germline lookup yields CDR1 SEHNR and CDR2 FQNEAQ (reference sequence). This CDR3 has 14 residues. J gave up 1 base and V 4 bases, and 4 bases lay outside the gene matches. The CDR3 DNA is TGTGCCAGCAGCTCCCTGGGACTATCCTACGAGCAGTACTTC. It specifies CASSSLGLSYEQYF. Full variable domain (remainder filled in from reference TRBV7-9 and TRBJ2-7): DTGVSQNPRHKITKRGQNVTFRCDPISEHNRLYWYRQTLGQGPEFLTYFQNEAQLEKSRLLSDRFSAERPKGSFSTLEIQRTEQGDSAMYLCASSSLGLSYEQYFGPGTRLTVT.

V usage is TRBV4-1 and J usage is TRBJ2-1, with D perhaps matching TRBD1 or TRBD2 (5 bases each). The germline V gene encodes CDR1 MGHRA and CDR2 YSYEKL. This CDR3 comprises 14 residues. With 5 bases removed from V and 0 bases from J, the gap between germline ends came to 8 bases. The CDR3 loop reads CASSGTNSYNEQFF. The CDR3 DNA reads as TGCGCCAGCAGCGGGACCAACTCCTACAATGAGCAGTTCTTC.

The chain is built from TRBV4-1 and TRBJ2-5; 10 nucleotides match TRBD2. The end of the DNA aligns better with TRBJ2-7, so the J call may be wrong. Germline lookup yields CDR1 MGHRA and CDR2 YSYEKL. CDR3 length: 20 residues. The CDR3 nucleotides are TGCGCCAGCAGCCCGGGAGGAAAGTTGTCTAGCGGGAGACCCACCTACGAGCAGTACTTC. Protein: CASSPGGKLSSGRPTYEQYF.

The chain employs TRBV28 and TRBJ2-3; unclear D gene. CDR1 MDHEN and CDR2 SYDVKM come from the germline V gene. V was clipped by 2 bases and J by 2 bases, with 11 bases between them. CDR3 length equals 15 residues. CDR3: CASSLTQDPTDTQYF. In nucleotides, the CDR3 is TGTGCCAGCAGTTTAACGCAGGACCCCACAGATACGCAGTATTTT.

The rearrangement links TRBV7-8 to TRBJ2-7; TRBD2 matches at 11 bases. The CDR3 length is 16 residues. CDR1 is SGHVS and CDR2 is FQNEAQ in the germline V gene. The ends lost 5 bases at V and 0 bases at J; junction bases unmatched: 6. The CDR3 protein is CASSLGTSGSSYEQYF. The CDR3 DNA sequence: TGTGCCAGCAGCCTCGGGACTAGCGGAAGCTCCTACGAGCAGTACTTC.

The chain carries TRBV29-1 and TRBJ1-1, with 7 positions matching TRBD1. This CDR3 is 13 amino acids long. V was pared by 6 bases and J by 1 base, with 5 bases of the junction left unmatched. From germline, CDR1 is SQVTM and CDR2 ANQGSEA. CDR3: CSVYRGENTEAFF. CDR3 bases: TGCAGCGTCTACAGGGGAGAGAACACTGAAGCTTTCTTT.

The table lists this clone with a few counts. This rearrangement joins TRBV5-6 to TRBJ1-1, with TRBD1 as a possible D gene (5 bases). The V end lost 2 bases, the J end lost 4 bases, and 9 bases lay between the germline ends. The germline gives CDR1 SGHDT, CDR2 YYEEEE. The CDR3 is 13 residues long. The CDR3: CASSFNGGTEAFF. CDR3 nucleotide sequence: TGTGCCAGCAGCTTCAACGGGGGCACTGAAGCTTTCTTT.

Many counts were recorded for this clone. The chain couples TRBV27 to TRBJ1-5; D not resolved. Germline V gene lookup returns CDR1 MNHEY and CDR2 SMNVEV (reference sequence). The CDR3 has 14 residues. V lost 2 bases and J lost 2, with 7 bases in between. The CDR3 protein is CASSLGRGNQPQHF. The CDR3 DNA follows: TGTGCCAGCAGTTTAGGTAGGGGCAATCAGCCCCAGCATTTT.

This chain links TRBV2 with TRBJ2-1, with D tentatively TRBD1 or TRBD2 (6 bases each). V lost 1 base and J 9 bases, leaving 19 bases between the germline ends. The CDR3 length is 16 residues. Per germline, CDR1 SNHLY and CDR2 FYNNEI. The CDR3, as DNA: TGTGCCAGCAGTGAAGGGGAGGACAGCTTCAGGAGTGAGCAGTTCTTC. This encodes CASSEGEDSFRSEQFF.

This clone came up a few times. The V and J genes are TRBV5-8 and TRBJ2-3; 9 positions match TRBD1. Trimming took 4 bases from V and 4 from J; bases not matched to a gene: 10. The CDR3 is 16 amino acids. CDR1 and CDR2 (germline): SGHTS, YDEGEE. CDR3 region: CASSQDTGTGPDTQYF. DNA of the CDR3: TGTGCCAGCAGCCAAGATACCGGGACAGGGCCAGATACGCAGTATTTT.

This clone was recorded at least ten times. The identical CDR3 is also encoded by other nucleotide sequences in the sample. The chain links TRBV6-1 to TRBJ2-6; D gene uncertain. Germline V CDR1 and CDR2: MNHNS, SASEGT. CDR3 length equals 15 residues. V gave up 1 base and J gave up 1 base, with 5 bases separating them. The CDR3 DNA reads TGTGCCAGCAGTGAAGAGGATTCTGGGGCCAACGTCCTGACTTTC. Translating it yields CASSEEDSGANVLTF.

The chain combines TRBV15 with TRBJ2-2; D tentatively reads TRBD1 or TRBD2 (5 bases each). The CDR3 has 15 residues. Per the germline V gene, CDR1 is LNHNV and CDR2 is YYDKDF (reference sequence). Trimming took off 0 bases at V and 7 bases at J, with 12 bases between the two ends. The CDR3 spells CATSRDVEGRGELFF. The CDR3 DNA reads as TGTGCCACCAGCAGAGATGTTGAGGGGCGCGGGGAGCTGTTTTTT.

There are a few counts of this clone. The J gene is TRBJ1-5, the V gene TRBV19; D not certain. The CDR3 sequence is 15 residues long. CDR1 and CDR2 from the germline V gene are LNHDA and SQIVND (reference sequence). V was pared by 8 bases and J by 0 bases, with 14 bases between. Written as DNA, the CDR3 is TGTGCCAGTTCAACGTGGGATACTAGCAATCAGCCCCAGCATTTT. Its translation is CASSTWDTSNQPQHF.

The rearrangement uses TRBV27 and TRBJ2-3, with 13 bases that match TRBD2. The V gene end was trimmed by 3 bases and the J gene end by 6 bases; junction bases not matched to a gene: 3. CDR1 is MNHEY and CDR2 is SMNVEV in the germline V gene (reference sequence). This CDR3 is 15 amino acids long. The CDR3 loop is CASSFPTSGRDTQYF. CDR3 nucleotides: TGTGCCAGCAGTTTCCCGACTAGCGGGAGGGATACGCAGTATTTT.

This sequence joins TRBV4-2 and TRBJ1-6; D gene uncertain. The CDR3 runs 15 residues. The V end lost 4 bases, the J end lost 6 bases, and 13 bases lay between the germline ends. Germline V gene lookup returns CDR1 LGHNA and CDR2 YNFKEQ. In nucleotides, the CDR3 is TGTGCCAGCAGCCTAGGCCACTGGCTTAATTCACCCCTCCACTTT. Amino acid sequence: CASSLGHWLNSPLHF.

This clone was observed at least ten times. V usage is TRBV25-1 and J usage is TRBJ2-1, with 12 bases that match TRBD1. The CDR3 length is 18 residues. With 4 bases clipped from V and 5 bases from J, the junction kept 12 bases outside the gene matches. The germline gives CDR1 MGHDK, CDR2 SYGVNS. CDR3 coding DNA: TGTGCCAGCAGTGGACGGGACAGGGGGCCGCTTGGGGACAATGAGCAGTTCTTC. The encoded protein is CASSGRDRGPLGDNEQFF. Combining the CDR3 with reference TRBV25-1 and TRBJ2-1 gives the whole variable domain EADIYQTPRYLVIGTGKKITLECSQTMGHDKMYWYQQDPGMELHLIHYSYGVNSTEKGDLSSESTVSRIRTEHFPLTLESARPSHTSQYLCASSGRDRGPLGDNEQFFGPGTRLTVL.

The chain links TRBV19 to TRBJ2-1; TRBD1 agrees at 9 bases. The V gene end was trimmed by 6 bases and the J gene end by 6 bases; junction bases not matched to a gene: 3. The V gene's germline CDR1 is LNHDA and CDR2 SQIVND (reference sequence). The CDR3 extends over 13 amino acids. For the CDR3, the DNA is TGTGCCAGTAGACGACAGGGGGTCAATGAGCAGTTCTTC. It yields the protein CASRRQGVNEQFF.

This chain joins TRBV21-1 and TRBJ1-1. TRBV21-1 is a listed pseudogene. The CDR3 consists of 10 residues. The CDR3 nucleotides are TGTGCCAGCAGTCGCACTGAAGCTTTCTTT. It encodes CASSRTEAFF.

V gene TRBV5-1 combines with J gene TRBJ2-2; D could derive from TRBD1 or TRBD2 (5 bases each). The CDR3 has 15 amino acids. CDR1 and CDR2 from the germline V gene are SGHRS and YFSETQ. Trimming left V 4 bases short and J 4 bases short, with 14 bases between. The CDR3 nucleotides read TGCGCCAGCAGCCCGGGGACGGAGAGCACCGGGGAGCTGTTTTTT. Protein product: CASSPGTESTGELFF.

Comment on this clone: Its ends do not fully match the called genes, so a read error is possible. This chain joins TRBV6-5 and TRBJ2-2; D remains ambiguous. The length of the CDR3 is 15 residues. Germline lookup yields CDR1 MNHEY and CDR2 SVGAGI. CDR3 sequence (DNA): TGTGCCAGCAGTGACTCGGAAAAGAACACCGGGGAGCTGTTTTTT. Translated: CASSDSEKNTGELFF.

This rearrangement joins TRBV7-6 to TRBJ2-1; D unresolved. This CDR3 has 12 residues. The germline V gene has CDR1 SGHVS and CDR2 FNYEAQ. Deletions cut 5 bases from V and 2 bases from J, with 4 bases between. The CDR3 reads CASSRTYNEQFF. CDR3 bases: TGTGCCAGCAGCCGGACCTACAATGAGCAGTTCTTC.

Here the CDR3 DNA reads TGTGCCTGGAGTCATAAAACGCCCGCGGAATCCTACAATGAGCAGTTCTTC. Encoded protein: CAWSHKTPAESYNEQFF. This chain connects TRBV30 to TRBJ2-1; the D is unclear. The CDR3 consists of 17 residues. V was clipped by 2 bases and J by 1 base, with 18 bases between them. Germline values: CDR1 GTSNPN, CDR2 SVGIG (reference sequence).

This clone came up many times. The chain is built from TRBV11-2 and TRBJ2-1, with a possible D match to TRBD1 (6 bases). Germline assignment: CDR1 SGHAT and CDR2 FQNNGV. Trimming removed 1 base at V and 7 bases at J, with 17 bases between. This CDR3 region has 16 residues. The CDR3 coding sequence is TGTGCCAGCAGCTTAGGTCCAGGGGTAATTTGGAATGAGCAGTTCTTC. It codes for CASSLGPGVIWNEQFF.

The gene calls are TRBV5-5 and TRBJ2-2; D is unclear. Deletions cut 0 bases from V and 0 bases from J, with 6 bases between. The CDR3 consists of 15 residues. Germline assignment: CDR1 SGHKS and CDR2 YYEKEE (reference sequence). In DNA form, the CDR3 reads TGTGCCAGCAGCTTGGGAGGCACGAACACCGGGGAGCTGTTTTTT. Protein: CASSLGGTNTGELFF.